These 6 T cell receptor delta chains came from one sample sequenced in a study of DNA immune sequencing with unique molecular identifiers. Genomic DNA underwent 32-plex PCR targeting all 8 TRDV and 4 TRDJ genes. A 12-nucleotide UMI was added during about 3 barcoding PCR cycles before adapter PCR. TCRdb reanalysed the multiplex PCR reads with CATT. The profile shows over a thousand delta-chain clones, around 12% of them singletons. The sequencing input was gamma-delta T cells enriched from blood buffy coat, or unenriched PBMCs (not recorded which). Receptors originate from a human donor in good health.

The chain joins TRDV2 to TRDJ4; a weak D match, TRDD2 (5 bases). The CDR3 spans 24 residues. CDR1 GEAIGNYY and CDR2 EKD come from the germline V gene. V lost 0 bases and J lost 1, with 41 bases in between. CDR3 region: CACDTVSSPRRRGLEGGYDRPLIF. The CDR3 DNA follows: TGTGCCTGTGACACCGTGTCTTCCCCCAGACGTCGGGGTCTCGAGGGCGGTTATGACAGACCCCTGATCTTT.

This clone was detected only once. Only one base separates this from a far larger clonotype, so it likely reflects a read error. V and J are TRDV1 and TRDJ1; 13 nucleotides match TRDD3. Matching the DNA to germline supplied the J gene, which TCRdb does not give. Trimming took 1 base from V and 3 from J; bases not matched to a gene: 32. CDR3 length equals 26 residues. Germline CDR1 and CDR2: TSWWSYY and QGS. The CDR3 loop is CALGEPSPTDSVLGDTPQTAADKLIF. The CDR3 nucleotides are TGTGCTCTTGGGGAACCCTCTCCTACGGATTCAGTACTGGGGGATACGCCCCAGACGGCCGCCGATAAACTCATCTTT.

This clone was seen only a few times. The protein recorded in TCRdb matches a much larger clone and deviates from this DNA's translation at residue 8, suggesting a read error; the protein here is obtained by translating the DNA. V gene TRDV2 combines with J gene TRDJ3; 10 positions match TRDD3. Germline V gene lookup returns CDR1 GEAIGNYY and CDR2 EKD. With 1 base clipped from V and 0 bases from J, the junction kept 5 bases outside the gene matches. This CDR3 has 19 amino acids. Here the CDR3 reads CACDTGGIRSSWDTRQMFF. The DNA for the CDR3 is TGTGCCTGTGACACGGGGGGGATACGGAGCTCCTGGGACACCCGACAGATGTTTTTC.

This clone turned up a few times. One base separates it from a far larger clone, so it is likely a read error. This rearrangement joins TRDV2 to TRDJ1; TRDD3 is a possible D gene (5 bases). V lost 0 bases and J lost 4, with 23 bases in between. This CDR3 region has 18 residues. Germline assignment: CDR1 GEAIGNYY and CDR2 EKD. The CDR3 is CACDTVTTLVDNGDKLIF. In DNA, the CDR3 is TGTGCCTGTGACACCGTAACCACACTGGTGGATAATGGCGATAAACTCATCTTT.

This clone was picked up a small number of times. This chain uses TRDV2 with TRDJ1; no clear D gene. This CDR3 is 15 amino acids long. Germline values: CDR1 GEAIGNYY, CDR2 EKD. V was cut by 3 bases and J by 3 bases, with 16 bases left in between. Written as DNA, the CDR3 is TGTGCCTGTGACCCTTTTCCGGGAAGCGCCGATAAACTCATCTTT. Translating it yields CACDPFPGSADKLIF.

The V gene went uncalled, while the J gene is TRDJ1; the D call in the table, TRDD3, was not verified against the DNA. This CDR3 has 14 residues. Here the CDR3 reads CALGELPHTDKLIF. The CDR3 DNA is TGTGCTCTTGGGGAACTACCTCACACCGATAAACTCATCTTT.